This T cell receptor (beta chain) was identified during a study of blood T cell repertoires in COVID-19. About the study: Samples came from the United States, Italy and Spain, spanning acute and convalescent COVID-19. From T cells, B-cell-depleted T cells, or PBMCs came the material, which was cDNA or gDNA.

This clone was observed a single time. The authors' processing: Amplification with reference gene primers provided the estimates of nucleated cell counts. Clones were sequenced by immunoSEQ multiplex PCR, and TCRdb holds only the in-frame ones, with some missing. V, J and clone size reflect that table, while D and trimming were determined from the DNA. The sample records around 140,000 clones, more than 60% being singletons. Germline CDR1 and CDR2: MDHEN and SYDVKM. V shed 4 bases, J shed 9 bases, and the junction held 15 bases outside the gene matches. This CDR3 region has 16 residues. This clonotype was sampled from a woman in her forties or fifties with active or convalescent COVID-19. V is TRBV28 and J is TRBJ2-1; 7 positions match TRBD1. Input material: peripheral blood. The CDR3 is CASSSSGQPNAGEQFF. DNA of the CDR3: TGTGCCAGCAGTTCCTCGGGACAGCCGAATGCCGGTGAGCAGTTCTTC.